This TCR beta chain was obtained from a study of shared clonotypes between healthy human individuals. The study ran the assay at deep level. Libraries were prepared by immunoSEQ multiplex PCR; TCRdb keeps only in-frame clonotypes and omits some of them. This table has 2 million to 2.5 million clones, approximately 95% appearing once. Germline-derived CDR1 and CDR2 are LGHNA and YNFKEQ. V was cut by 3 bases and J by 0 bases, with 15 bases left in between. The CDR3 loop spans 17 amino acids. Material for sequencing was naive CD4+ T cells from PBMCs. Subset of the sample: CD45RA+ positively selected. The chain uses TRBV4-2 and TRBJ1-3; no clear D gene. The sequence came from a man aged 18 to 29 in good health. Some clones in this sample may be carry-over from other donors' samples. In DNA form, the CDR3 reads TGTGCCAGCAGCCAGGGTAACCTTTGGGGCTCTGGAAACACCATATATTTT. Translating it yields CASSQGNLWGSGNTIYF.